This TCR beta chain was obtained from a study of blood T cells in healthy people across ages. There are many counts of this clonotype. The germline V and J ends were trimmed by 6 bases and 15 bases, with 15 bases remaining between them. In germline, CDR1 is MDHEN, CDR2 SYDVKM. This CDR3 region has 11 residues. Primers used in a second PCR of roughly 6 to 12 cycles were a sample-barcoded 5' primer and a J-beta primer mix. The yield of each sample was at least 2.5 million CDR3-containing paired-end reads. TCRdb re-analysed the 5' RACE reads in MiXCR, keeping a single row per CDR3 protein. Among hundreds of thousands of distinct CDR3 sequences listed, 25% to 30% were seen once.

This receptor was obtained from an elderly woman in good health. The chain uses TRBV28 and TRBJ2-1, with D possibly matching TRBD2 (5 bases). Sequenced sample: blood. The CDR3 nucleotides read TGTGCCAGCAGGAAGACTATCGCAGCGTTCTTC. It yields the protein CASRKTIAAFF. The variable domain in full, with the rest retrieved from reference TRBV28 and TRBJ2-1, is DVKVTQSSRYLVKRTGEKVFLECVQDMDHENMFWYRQDPGLGLRLIYFSYDVKMKEKGDIPEGYSVSREKKERFSLILESASTNQTSMYLCASRKTIAAFFGPGTRLTVL.